This T cell receptor (beta chain) was retrieved from a study of blood T cell repertoires in COVID-19 (dated by TCRdb to about 2020). For the study in its entirety: Collaborator samples came from the United States, Italy and Spain and covered acute and convalescent phases of COVID-19. The prospective study material was composed of cDNA or gDNA derived from T cells, B-cell-depleted T cells, or PBMCs. Deeply sampled blood TCRbeta repertoires from subjects exposed to, actively infected with, or recovered from COVID-19 were included in the dataset. A freely available public database, intended as a resource for researchers studying the immune response to SARS-CoV-2, is where the repertoires were released. Samples were obtained from the ongoing ImmuneRACE study (first 160 participants) and from 1,200 or so subjects provided by 6 global collaborators. Nearly every sample came with metadata listing a de-identified subject ID, COVID-19 status, age in years and sex. Where available, HLA class I and class II types were taken from metadata supplied by the sample provider and were not determined by assay-based typing. The full study reports these points: Clinical and demographic metadata were provided uncurated, with the amount varying by source and participant.

Enrolling through a virtual design, the prospective study's participants ranged in age from roughly 18 to 95 years and lived across 24 United States geographic areas. In the prospective study, participants were assigned to cohorts based on the clinical history participants reported in a screening survey and a study questionnaire. ImmuneRACE Cohort 3 recovered participants were defined by two consecutive negative NP/OP PCR tests, healthcare professional clearance, or symptom resolution. In the prospective study, mobile phlebotomists collected whole blood, serum and a nasopharyngeal or oropharyngeal swab from each participant. Participants in the prospective study had the option to provide additional blood draws and questionnaires over a roughly 2-month period. Before DNA extraction, blood samples from the prospective study were shipped at room temperature or frozen. The immunoSEQ Assay, a bias-controlled multiplex PCR, was used to amplify TCRbeta CDR3 regions from genomic DNA. In the authors' own workflow: The number of nucleated cells in each sample was estimated by amplification of reference gene primers within the assay. Sequence reads were collapsed and filtered to measure the absolute abundance of every unique TCRbeta CDR3 rearrangement. Productive Simpson clonality was computed per sample as the square root of Simpson's diversity index over productive rearrangements. Sourced from immuneACCESS, this table was stored by TCRdb with only in-frame sequences that have V and J called. A share of the clones is absent; for the studies checked, an unresolved V gene accounts for under half, and the remainder has no known explanation. V and J calls and clone size are given by that table; D and trimming were obtained from the DNA. Present in this sample are fewer than 400,000 clones, around nine tenths of which were seen just once. The ten largest clones take up less than 2% of the sample.

Turning to this clone: The specificity of this receptor is unknown. Base qualities are not at hand, and no much larger clone is one base apart.

Unmatched junction bases come to 7, with V trimmed by 4 bases and J by 5 bases. The cysteine opens and the phenylalanine closes a CDR3 of 15 amino acids. Only CDR3 DNA is held: 45 bases, read in frame from base 1. The germline V gene supplies CDR1 MGHDK and CDR2 SYGVNS. The TCR sequence derives from a woman in her 30s who had recovered from COVID-19. The rearranged segments are TRBV25-1 and TRBJ1-1; 10 nucleotides in the junction match TRBD1. The sample comprised PBMCs or T cells enriched from blood (not recorded which). The DNA sequence reads TGTGCCAGCAGTGCTAACCGGGACAGGGGAACTGAAGCTTTCTTT. This translates into CASSANRDRGTEAFF.